The TCR beta chain under discussion was sequenced for a study of blood T cell repertoires in COVID-19. For the study at large: PBMCs, B-cell-depleted T cells, or T cells were the source of the cDNA or gDNA that made up the material.

Produced via immunoSEQ multiplex PCR; TCRdb's table is partial and in-frame only. The sample lists about 69,000 clones; roughly 80% were seen once. In its sample, this clone was seen once. The sequence was obtained from a man between 60 and 70 years old with acute or convalescent COVID-19. Material for sequencing was peripheral blood.

DNA for the CDR3: TGTGCCAGCAGCCAAAGACAGGTTTATAATTCACCCCTCCACTTT. Amino acid sequence: CASSQRQVYNSPLHF. The rearrangement joins TRBV3-1 (or the pseudogene TRBV3-2) to TRBJ1-6; weak D call: TRBD1 (6 bases). This CDR3 is 15 amino acids long. Germline loops: CDR1 LGHDT, CDR2 YNNKEL (reference sequence). V lost 2 bases and J 4 bases, leaving 9 bases between the germline ends.